The present entry profiles one TCR beta chain with its context. This sample is part of a study of cytomegalovirus exposure and HLA in healthy donors. Germline CDR1 reads SQVTM; CDR2 reads ANQGSEA. Deletions cut 4 bases from V and 2 bases from J, with 10 bases between. The CDR3 has 13 residues. Produced via immunoSEQ multiplex PCR; TCRdb's table is partial and in-frame only. The table has 130,000 to 150,000 clones, approximately 86% seen once; the top ten hold roughly 7.7%. The TCR was taken from a woman younger than 30 in good health and CMV-seropositive. The chain couples TRBV29-1 to TRBJ2-3; maybe TRBD2 (6 bases). The sample taken for sequencing was PBMCs. The CDR3: CSVVTGDTDTQYF. Here the CDR3 DNA reads TGCAGCGTTGTGACGGGAGACACAGATACGCAGTATTTT.